Presented here are 26 T cell receptor beta chains from one specimen sequenced in a study of cytomegalovirus exposure and HLA in healthy donors. This PCR relied on a set of 60 Vbeta primers and 13 Jbeta primers. The repertoire was sequenced with immunoSEQ multiplex PCR; TCRdb's copy has only in-frame clones and lacks some. The sample lists about 160,000 clones, approximately 80% occurring once. The sequencing input was PBMCs. These receptor sequences come from a boy aged 2 to 9 in good health and CMV-seronegative.

The CDR3 protein is CASSIEGSGSPQYF. CDR3 DNA: TGTGCCAGTAGTATAGAGGGTAGCGGGAGTCCTCAGTACTTC. This chain uses TRBV19 with TRBJ2-5; 9 bases agree with TRBD2. V dropped 0 bases and J dropped 11; count of bases not matched to a gene: 7. From germline, CDR1 is LNHDA and CDR2 SQIVND (reference sequence). The CDR3 has 14 residues.

The chain combines TRBV7-2 with TRBJ2-5; 7 bases match TRBD2. CDR1 is SGHTA, CDR2 FQGNSA, per germline. The length of the CDR3 is 15 residues. The ends lost 5 bases at V and 2 bases at J; junction bases unmatched: 8. Written as DNA, the CDR3 is TGTGCCAGCAGCCCCCGGCGGGGGTCTCAAGAGACCCAGTACTTC. As protein: CASSPRRGSQETQYF. The full variable domain, rest sourced from reference TRBV7-2 and TRBJ2-5, is GAGVSQSPSNKVTEKGKDVELRCDPISGHTALYWYRQSLGQGLEFLIYFQGNSAPDKSGLPSDRFSAERTGGSVSTLTIQRTQQEDSAVYLCASSPRRGSQETQYFGPGTRLLVL.

Details on this clone: The germline gene is not matched at one end of the junction; a read error may be the cause. The chain is built from TRBV19 and TRBJ1-4; possible D gene TRBD1, 5 bases. CDR3 length: 14 residues. Germline assignment: CDR1 LNHDA and CDR2 SQIVND (reference sequence). DNA for the CDR3: TGTGCCAGTAGTGTAGACAGATTAAAGGAAAAACTGTTTTTT. This sequence encodes CASSVDRLKEKLFF.

This chain connects TRBV27 to TRBJ2-2; TRBD1 agrees at 7 bases. The trim removed 3 bases at V and 2 bases at J, leaving 6 bases unmatched. The CDR3 consists of 16 residues. Looked up from germline, CDR1 is MNHEY and CDR2 is SMNVEV (reference sequence). This CDR3 reads CASSFKTGYNTGELFF. In DNA, the CDR3 is TGTGCCAGCAGTTTTAAGACAGGGTATAACACCGGGGAGCTGTTTTTT.

The chain couples TRBV11-2 to TRBJ1-2; D unresolved. With 1 base removed from V and 5 bases from J, the gap between germline ends came to 14 bases. Germline V gene lookup returns CDR1 SGHAT and CDR2 FQNNGV. The CDR3 covers 15 residues. In DNA form, the CDR3 reads TGTGCCAGCAGCTTAGCAGAGGCGGAGATATATGGCTACACCTTC. It yields the protein CASSLAEAEIYGYTF.

J is TRBJ1-4 and V is TRBV6-6; D is unclear. The CDR3 spans 14 residues. With 2 bases removed from V and 8 bases from J, the gap between germline ends came to 12 bases. CDR1 is MNHNY, CDR2 SVGAGI, per germline (reference sequence). The CDR3 bases are TGTGCCAGCAGTTACGAGGGATTCGGGGAAAAACTGTTTTTT. Translation gives CASSYEGFGEKLFF.

The chain joins TRBV6-6 to TRBJ2-5; TRBD2 aligns across 10 bases. Germline CDR1 reads MNHNY; CDR2 reads SVGAGI (reference sequence). Trimming at V came to 4 bases and at J to 4 bases, leaving 6 bases not matched to a gene. The CDR3 loop spans 15 amino acids. CDR3 in amino acids: CASSFLAGVGETQYF. The CDR3 DNA follows: TGTGCCAGCAGTTTCCTAGCGGGAGTCGGAGAGACCCAGTACTTC.

This CDR3 reads CASFGRGGYTF. CDR3 nucleotides: TGTGCCAGCTTCGGGAGGGGGGGCTACACCTTC. The rearrangement uses TRBV7-2 and TRBJ1-2; TRBD1 might be the D (6 bases). The CDR3 loop spans 11 amino acids. Germline values: CDR1 SGHTA, CDR2 FQGNSA. Deletions cut 8 bases from V and 8 bases from J, with 12 bases between.

The chain is built from TRBV27 and TRBJ2-6, with D tentatively TRBD1 (6 bases). CDR1 and CDR2 (germline): MNHEY, SMNVEV (reference sequence). V gave up 5 bases and J gave up 0 bases, with 11 bases separating them. CDR3 length: 16 residues. For the CDR3, the DNA is TGTGCCAGCAGTCTACAGGGTTACTCTGGGGCCAACGTCCTGACTTTC. Protein sequence: CASSLQGYSGANVLTF.

The J gene is TRBJ2-1, the V gene TRBV7-2; a weak D match, TRBD2 (6 bases). Germline V gene lookup returns CDR1 SGHTA and CDR2 FQGNSA. CDR3 length equals 13 residues. V was clipped by 5 bases and J by 9 bases, with 14 bases between them. The CDR3: CASSPLGRSEQFF. The DNA for the CDR3 is TGTGCCAGCAGCCCGTTGGGGAGGAGTGAGCAGTTCTTC. Based on the CDR3 plus reference TRBV7-2 and TRBJ2-1, the full variable domain is GAGVSQSPSNKVTEKGKDVELRCDPISGHTALYWYRQSLGQGLEFLIYFQGNSAPDKSGLPSDRFSAERTGGSVSTLTIQRTQQEDSAVYLCASSPLGRSEQFFGPGTRLTVL.

This clone was seen more than once but under ten times. The chain recombines TRBV18 with TRBJ1-6, with 10 bases fitting TRBD1. The CDR3 contains 17 residues. CDR1 is KGHSH, CDR2 LQKENI, per germline. J lost 2 bases, V lost 6 bases, and 7 bases had no gene match. CDR3 loop: CASSPGTGEAYNSPLHF. DNA for the CDR3: TGTGCCAGCTCGCCGGGGACAGGGGAGGCCTATAATTCACCCCTCCACTTT.

V usage is TRBV15 and J usage is TRBJ1-5; 9 bases fit TRBD1. Per the germline V gene, CDR1 is LNHNV and CDR2 is YYDKDF (reference sequence). The CDR3 has 14 residues. J gave up 6 bases and V 3 bases, and 3 bases lay outside the gene matches. The CDR3 reads CATSRDRGTQPQHF. CDR3 sequence (DNA): TGTGCCACCAGCAGGGACAGGGGCACTCAGCCCCAGCATTTT.

A word on this clone: Additional DNA sequences in this sample encode the identical CDR3. The rearrangement joins TRBV6-1 to TRBJ1-1; possibly TRBD1 for D (5 bases). CDR3 length equals 14 residues. The V end was cut by 6 bases, the J end by 3 bases, with 14 bases between. Looked up from germline, CDR1 is MNHNS and CDR2 is SASEGT. The DNA for the CDR3 is TGTGCCAGCAGGTACGGGCAGGGCCACACTGAAGCTTTCTTT. It yields the protein CASRYGQGHTEAFF.

This chain connects TRBV29-1 to TRBJ1-4, with 9 bases fitting TRBD1. CDR3 length equals 12 residues. Germline lookup yields CDR1 SQVTM and CDR2 ANQGSEA. V lost 4 bases to trimming and J lost 9 bases; unmatched junction nucleotides: 3. Written as DNA, the CDR3 is TGCAGCGTTGGGACAGGGGAGCAAAAACTGTTTTTT. As protein: CSVGTGEQKLFF.

J is TRBJ1-2 and V is TRBV4-1; the D gene is possibly TRBD1 (5 bases). V was clipped by 5 bases and J by 3 bases, with 16 bases between them. The CDR3 totals 15 residues. Germline-derived CDR1 and CDR2 are MGHRA and YSYEKL. The CDR3 reads CASSANKGPYYGYTF. DNA of the CDR3: TGCGCCAGCAGCGCAAACAAGGGGCCCTACTATGGCTACACCTTC.

The V call is TRBV6-4, the J call TRBJ1-5; D perhaps matches TRBD1 (6 bases). Trimming took 9 bases from V and 0 from J, leaving 18 bases between them. Per the germline V gene, CDR1 is MRHNA and CDR2 is SNTAGT. The CDR3 totals 16 residues. CDR3 nucleotides: TGTGCCAGACAACCTGGGACACGCAATAGCAATCAGCCCCAGCATTTT. Residues: CARQPGTRNSNQPQHF.

This clone was recorded only once. The CDR3 nucleotides read TGTGCCAGCAGTCTGACAGGCCGATCCTCTGGAAACACCATATATTTT. This gives the protein CASSLTGRSSGNTIYF. V and J are TRBV6-6 and TRBJ1-3, with a possible D match to TRBD1 (6 bases). In germline, CDR1 is MNHNY, CDR2 SVGAGI (reference sequence). V was clipped by 5 bases and J by 0 bases, with 14 bases between them. The CDR3 spans 16 residues.

As concerns this clone: This same CDR3 is encoded by further DNA sequences in the sample. The V gene is TRBV18, the J gene TRBJ2-7; TRBD2 matches at 14 bases. Losses at the gene ends were 2 bases for V and 5 bases for J; bases not matched to a gene: 5. Germline V CDR1 and CDR2: KGHSH, LQKENI. The CDR3 sequence is 16 residues long. The CDR3 loop reads CASSPGTSGSSHEQYF. CDR3 in DNA: TGTGCCAGCTCACCAGGGACTAGCGGGAGTAGCCACGAGCAGTACTTC. The entire variable domain, with the rest obtained from reference TRBV18 and TRBJ2-7, is as follows: NAGVMQNPRHLVRRRGQEARLRCSPMKGHSHVYWYRQLPEEGLKFMVYLQKENIIDESGMPKERFSAEFPKEGPSILRIQQVVRGDSAAYFCASSPGTSGSSHEQYFGPGTRLTVT.

This chain uses TRBV14 with TRBJ1-2, with 7 nucleotides matching TRBD1. Germline V gene data show CDR1 as SGHDN and CDR2 as FVKESK. The CDR3 sequence is 14 residues long. V lost 1 base and J lost 6; bases outside the gene matches: 5. The CDR3 DNA follows: TGTGCCAGCAGCCAAGCCGTCAGGGGGGATGGCTACACCTTC. This gives the protein CASSQAVRGDGYTF. Using reference TRBV14 and TRBJ1-2 for the parts outside the CDR3, the full variable domain is EAGVTQFPSHSVIEKGQTVTLRCDPISGHDNLYWYRRVMGKEIKFLLHFVKESKQDESGMPNNRFLAERTGGTYSTLKVQPAELEDSGVYFCASSQAVRGDGYTFGSGTRLTVV.

V is TRBV6-5 and J is TRBJ1-1; 8 nucleotides agree with TRBD1. From germline, CDR1 is MNHEY and CDR2 SVGAGI. The J segment lost 1 base and the V segment lost 1 base, leaving 5 bases of the junction unmatched. There are 16 residues in the CDR3. The CDR3 region has the DNA TGTGCCAGCAGTTACTTACAGGGGGGGCCGAACACTGAAGCTTTCTTT. It encodes CASSYLQGGPNTEAFF.

This rearrangement joins TRBV13 to TRBJ2-5; D remains ambiguous. The end of the DNA is better explained by TRBJ2-7, so the J call may be wrong. Germline V CDR1 and CDR2: PRHDT, FYEKMQ (reference sequence). This CDR3 contains 15 residues. The CDR3 DNA reads as TGTGCCAGCAGCTTCTCGGATGGCGGAGAGTACGAGCAGTACTTC. It is translated as CASSFSDGGEYEQYF.

This clone was recorded only once. This chain uses TRBV9 with TRBJ2-3; 7 nucleotides agree with TRBD2. The germline V gene has CDR1 SGDLS and CDR2 YYNGEE. With 3 bases clipped from V and 3 bases from J, the junction kept 1 base outside the gene matches. The CDR3 is 13 residues long. Here the CDR3 reads CASSASGTDTQYF. DNA of the CDR3: TGTGCCAGCAGCGCTAGCGGTACAGATACGCAGTATTTT.

This sequence joins TRBV7-2 and TRBJ2-4; D is perhaps TRBD2 (6 bases). Germline lookup yields CDR1 SGHTA and CDR2 FQGNSA. CDR3 length: 15 residues. V was cut by 5 bases and J by 1 base, with 12 bases left in between. The CDR3 is CASSPGRGAKNIQYF. DNA of the CDR3: TGTGCCAGCAGCCCTGGGCGGGGTGCCAAAAACATTCAGTACTTC.

The gene calls are TRBV7-8 and TRBJ1-1; the D gene is possibly TRBD1 (5 bases). The CDR3 is 13 amino acids. Trimming pared 0 bases from V and 5 bases from J, leaving 7 bases between. The germline CDR1 and CDR2 sequences are SGHVS and FQNEAQ. This CDR3 is CASSLAGVTEAFF. The CDR3 DNA is TGTGCCAGCAGCTTAGCAGGGGTTACTGAAGCTTTCTTT.

V and J are TRBV13 and TRBJ1-2, with TRBD1 identical over 7 bases. With 1 base clipped from V and 7 bases from J, the junction kept 9 bases outside the gene matches. The CDR3 runs to 15 residues. Per germline, CDR1 PRHDT and CDR2 FYEKMQ (reference sequence). CDR3 protein: CASSLAGTGELGYTF. CDR3 DNA: TGTGCCAGCAGCTTAGCGGGTACAGGGGAGCTTGGCTACACCTTC.

This chain uses TRBV7-6 with TRBJ2-3; tentative D call: TRBD2 (6 bases). The CDR3 runs to 14 residues. Germline CDR1 SGHVS, CDR2 FNYEAQ. V dropped 4 bases and J dropped 0 bases, with 8 bases sitting between them. CDR3 sequence: CASSSTSSTDTQYF. The CDR3 bases are TGTGCCAGCAGCTCGACTAGTAGCACAGATACGCAGTATTTT. Full variable domain (remainder filled in from reference TRBV7-6 and TRBJ2-3): GAGVSQSPRYKVTKRGQDVALRCDPISGHVSLYWYRQALGQGPEFLTYFNYEAQQDKSGLPNDRFSAERPEGSISTLTIQRTEQRDSAMYRCASSSTSSTDTQYFGPGTRLTVL.